Presented here are 29 T cell receptor beta chains from one specimen sequenced in a study of T cell repertoires in cytomegalovirus infection. TCRdb recomputed calls from the reads with MiXCR, one row per CDR3 protein. The sample has roughly 170,000 distinct CDR3 sequences; roughly a fifth are singletons. These receptors have no known antigen. Here the sequenced sample was CD8+ T cells from cultured PBMCs, taken from culture after CMV antigen stimulation. Receptors were obtained from a human donor in good health (CMV status not recorded). Some clones in this sample may be carry-over from other donors' samples.

This rearrangement joins TRBV7-8 to TRBJ1-1; the D gene is possibly TRBD1 (6 bases). V was shortened by 3 bases and J by 3 bases, with 14 bases between the two germline ends. Per germline, CDR1 SGHVS and CDR2 FQNEAQ. CDR3 length: 15 amino acids. DNA of the CDR3: TGTGCCAGCAGCTTTACCAGGGGATTTCACACTGAAGCTTTCTTT. Translating it yields CASSFTRGFHTEAFF. The full variable domain, with the rest looked up from reference TRBV7-8 and TRBJ1-1, is GAGVSQSPRYKVAKRGQDVALRCDPISGHVSLFWYQQALGQGPEFLTYFQNEAQLDKSGLPSDRFFAERPEGSVSTLKIQRTQQEDSAVYLCASSFTRGFHTEAFFGQGTRLTVV.

CDR3 sequence (DNA): TGTGCCAGCAGGGGGACAGGATTCACCGGGGAGCTGTTTTTT. Its protein product is CASRGTGFTGELFF. V usage is TRBV7-9 and J usage is TRBJ2-2; 8 bases match TRBD1. Germline CDR1 and CDR2: SEHNR and FQNEAQ (reference sequence). The V segment lost 6 bases and the J segment 4 bases; nucleotides outside the gene matches: 4. This CDR3 has 14 amino acids.

With respect to this clonotype: This may come from a read error, since a much larger clone is one base off. The V gene is TRBV6-2 or TRBV6-3, the J gene TRBJ2-1, with D tentatively TRBD1 (6 bases). The germline V gene has CDR1 MNHEY and CDR2 SVGEGT. The CDR3 sequence is 13 residues long. The CDR3 loop is CARSLGGNNEQFF. CDR3 DNA sequence: TGTGCCCGCAGTTTAGGGGGAAACAATGAGCAGTTCTTC.

The chain has TRBV7-2 and TRBJ1-5, with 11 bases aligning to TRBD1. CDR1 and CDR2 (germline): SGHTA, FQGNSA. This CDR3 spans 16 amino acids. V dropped 5 bases and J dropped 2; count of bases not matched to a gene: 5. The CDR3 DNA sequence: TGTGCCAGCAGCCGCGGGACAGGGGGGCGCAATCAGCCCCAGCATTTT. Translation: CASSRGTGGRNQPQHF.

This clonotype came up once. This chain links TRBV27 with TRBJ1-6; 9 positions match TRBD1. Germline V CDR1 and CDR2: MNHEY, SMNVEV (reference sequence). The V segment lost 2 bases and the J segment 8 bases; nucleotides outside the gene matches: 4. The CDR3 is 15 amino acids. The CDR3 DNA follows: TGTGCCAGCAGTTTAAGGGGACAGGGCCATTCACCCCTCCACTTT. Amino acids: CASSLRGQGHSPLHF.

This clonotype was seen a few times. The rearrangement links TRBV4-1 to TRBJ1-1; maybe TRBD1 (6 bases). Germline V gene sequence: CDR1 MGHRA, CDR2 YSYEKL. This CDR3 has 15 amino acids. V was pared by 0 bases and J by 4 bases, with 12 bases between. DNA of the CDR3: TGCGCCAGCAGCCAAGAAGGGGGGCTGAGCACTGAAGCTTTCTTT. This translates into CASSQEGGLSTEAFF.

This clonotype turned up a few times. V usage is TRBV11-2 and J usage is TRBJ2-5; D not resolved. This CDR3 region has 14 residues. The germline gives CDR1 SGHAT, CDR2 FQNNGV. V lost 1 base and J lost 4, with 10 bases in between. DNA of the CDR3: TGTGCCAGCAGCTTAGGTGGATTTGGAGAGACCCAGTACTTC. Its protein product is CASSLGGFGETQYF.

The CDR3 region has the DNA TGCGCCAGCAGCCAAGTTGCGGGGGAGACCCAGTACTTC. Translating it yields CASSQVAGETQYF. The chain couples TRBV4-3 to TRBJ2-5; a weak D match, TRBD2 (6 bases). This CDR3 spans 13 amino acids. V was cut by 1 base and J by 5 bases, with 8 bases left in between. Looked up from germline, CDR1 is LGHNA and CDR2 is YSLEER.

This clonotype was counted ten times or more. The chain has TRBV6-5 and TRBJ1-2; D gene uncertain. The CDR3 runs to 16 residues. Trimming removed 4 bases from V and 3 bases from J, with 18 bases in between. Germline CDR1 is MNHEY and CDR2 is SVGAGI. The CDR3 region has the DNA TGTGCCAGCAGTTTACTACTTCCGCCCGACCACTATGGCTACACCTTC. Translating it yields CASSLLLPPDHYGYTF.

The sample holds a few counts of this clonotype. CDR3 coding DNA: TGTGCCAGCAGCTTAACCTCTCCCACAGATACGCAGTATTTT. Protein product: CASSLTSPTDTQYF. The V and J genes are TRBV7-3 and TRBJ2-3; D gene uncertain. The CDR3 runs to 14 residues. Germline values: CDR1 SGHTA, CDR2 FQGTGA. V shed 0 bases and J shed 2 bases, with 6 bases lying between them.

The CDR3 nucleotides read TGTGCCAGCAGTTACCCGGACAGGGTGTACGTTGGGGCCAACGTCCTGACTTTC. Protein product: CASSYPDRVYVGANVLTF. The J gene is TRBJ2-6, the V gene TRBV6-2 or TRBV6-3, with TRBD1 matching over 8 bases. CDR1 is MNHEY and CDR2 is SVGEGT in the germline V gene. This CDR3 is built from 18 residues. Unmatched junction bases numbered 9, after V lost 2 bases and J lost 3 bases.

This chain links TRBV7-9 with TRBJ2-7; D is perhaps TRBD2 (7 bases). The V end lost 5 bases, the J end lost 0 bases, and 11 bases lay between the germline ends. The germline V gene encodes CDR1 SEHNR and CDR2 FQNEAQ (reference sequence). The CDR3 loop spans 14 amino acids. CDR3 DNA sequence: TGTGCCAGCAGCCCCCGGGGGGCCTCCTACGAGCAGTACTTC. It is translated as CASSPRGASYEQYF.

This clonotype was observed a few times. V usage is TRBV4-1 and J usage is TRBJ1-1, with D uncertain. V lost 3 bases and J lost 0, with 5 bases in between. The CDR3 runs 13 residues. Germline-derived CDR1 and CDR2 are MGHRA and YSYEKL. Here the CDR3 reads CASSHGLNTEAFF. The CDR3 region has the DNA TGCGCCAGCAGCCATGGTTTGAACACTGAAGCTTTCTTT.

This clonotype was detected a few times. This chain uses TRBV6-8 with TRBJ2-2; 7 bases are shared with TRBD1. Germline V lookup: CDR1 MNHGY, CDR2 SAAAGT. Germline trimming cut 0 bases from V and 4 bases from J; bases unmatched to any gene: 5. CDR3 length: 16 amino acids. CDR3 loop: CASSYSVRGPTGELFF. CDR3 coding DNA: TGTGCCAGCAGTTACTCGGTTAGGGGGCCCACCGGGGAGCTGTTTTTT.

This clonotype was seen a few times. The chain recombines TRBV6-5 with TRBJ2-3, with 8 bases identical to TRBD1. Germline lookup yields CDR1 MNHEY and CDR2 SVGAGI. The CDR3 consists of 14 residues. With 6 bases clipped from V and 3 bases from J, the junction kept 5 bases outside the gene matches. CDR3 protein: CASSVGQGTDTQYF. CDR3 bases: TGTGCCAGCAGCGTCGGACAGGGTACAGATACGCAGTATTTT.

For this clonotype: This may be a read error: a much more frequent sequence differs by one nucleotide. The V gene is TRBV7-9, the J gene TRBJ1-1, with unresolved D. Trimming took off 5 bases at V and 10 bases at J, with 17 bases between the two ends. The CDR3 is 13 amino acids. CDR1 is SEHNR and CDR2 is FQNEAQ in the germline V gene (reference sequence). CDR3 coding DNA: TGTGCCAGCAGCCTTAGCGTGCGTCCTGCAGCTTTCTTT. Translating it yields CASSLSVRPAAFF.

This clonotype has more than one count but fewer than ten. V and J are TRBV6-1 and TRBJ1-2; D may be TRBD1 (5 bases). This CDR3 has 13 residues. Germline V CDR1 and CDR2: MNHNS, SASEGT. Trimming removed 3 bases at V and 8 bases at J, with 13 bases between. The CDR3 loop reads CASSDETANGYTF. The CDR3 coding sequence is TGTGCCAGCAGTGACGAGACAGCTAACGGCTACACCTTC.

A few counts support this clonotype. The chain carries TRBV7-9 and TRBJ2-3; tentative D call: TRBD1 (5 bases). The CDR3 is 15 amino acids. The germline V gene has CDR1 SEHNR and CDR2 FQNEAQ (reference sequence). The V gene lost 1 base and the J gene lost 5 bases, with 13 bases spanning the gap. In DNA form, the CDR3 reads TGTGCCAGCAGCTTAGGGTGGGGCTTACAAGATACGCAGTATTTT. As protein: CASSLGWGLQDTQYF.

This clonotype was picked up a small number of times. The rearrangement uses TRBV27 and TRBJ2-1; D perhaps matches TRBD2 (7 bases). The germline CDR1 and CDR2 sequences are MNHEY and SMNVEV (reference sequence). The CDR3 has 16 amino acids. Trimming removed 7 bases from V and 0 bases from J, with 16 bases in between. CDR3: CASIKGGAASYNEQFF. The DNA for the CDR3 is TGTGCCAGCATCAAAGGGGGGGCGGCCTCCTACAATGAGCAGTTCTTC.

This clonotype was seen more than once but under ten times. J is TRBJ2-4 and V is TRBV7-6; D could derive from TRBD1 or TRBD2 (5 bases each). The CDR3 runs 13 residues. Trimming stripped 1 base from V and 8 bases from J, with 9 bases between. The V gene's germline CDR1 is SGHVS and CDR2 FNYEAQ. The CDR3 is CASSLVLGDIQYF. CDR3 sequence (DNA): TGTGCCAGCAGCTTAGTGCTGGGGGACATTCAGTACTTC.

This clonotype was counted a few times. The rearrangement joins TRBV7-2 to TRBJ1-2; the D is unclear. Looked up from germline, CDR1 is SGHTA and CDR2 is FQGNSA. V was shortened by 5 bases and J by 4 bases, with 11 bases between the two germline ends. The CDR3 is 13 amino acids. This chain's CDR3 is CASSLDSLYGYTF. The CDR3 DNA follows: TGTGCCAGCAGCCTTGACTCACTCTATGGCTACACCTTC.

This chain uses TRBV12-3 or TRBV12-4 with TRBJ1-1, with 7 bases identical to TRBD1. The CDR3 sequence is 17 residues long. Trimming took 4 bases from V and 4 from J; bases not matched to a gene: 15. CDR3 DNA: TGTGCCAGCAGTTCTCTCCGCCTACAGGGGTGGGGCACTGAAGCTTTCTTT. Translated, it gives CASSSLRLQGWGTEAFF.

The DNA for the CDR3 is TGCGCCAGCAGCAAAAGCGGGGGAGGCACCGGGGAGCTGTTTTTT. Protein: CASSKSGGGTGELFF. The chain employs TRBV4-3 and TRBJ2-2, with 8 bases matching TRBD2. This CDR3 has 15 residues. Germline V gives CDR1 LGHNA, CDR2 YSLEER. Unmatched junction bases numbered 6, after V lost 5 bases and J lost 4 bases.

V is TRBV7-2 and J is TRBJ2-2; D unresolved. CDR3 length equals 13 residues. Germline V gives CDR1 SGHTA, CDR2 FQGNSA. Trimming stripped 3 bases from V and 5 bases from J, with 7 bases between. In nucleotides, the CDR3 is TGTGCCAGCAGCTTCGGTCGAACCGGGGAGCTGTTTTTT. Its translation: CASSFGRTGELFF.

The genes are TRBV28 and TRBJ2-7; D is possibly TRBD2 (6 bases). The germline V gene encodes CDR1 MDHEN and CDR2 SYDVKM. CDR3 length: 13 residues. V was trimmed by 10 bases and J by 2 bases, leaving 15 bases between them. CDR3 amino acids: CANPPGEPYEQYF. The CDR3 DNA reads as TGTGCCAACCCTCCGGGGGAACCCTACGAGCAGTACTTC.

V is TRBV14 and J is TRBJ1-1, with no clear D. This CDR3 region has 13 residues. Looked up from germline, CDR1 is SGHDN and CDR2 is FVKESK. Trimming removed 4 bases from V and 6 bases from J, with 12 bases in between. The CDR3 loop is CASSPYSAPEAFF. CDR3 coding DNA: TGTGCCAGCAGCCCATATTCGGCCCCTGAAGCTTTCTTT.

The chain is built from TRBV4-1 and TRBJ1-4, with D maybe TRBD1 (6 bases). In germline, CDR1 is MGHRA, CDR2 YSYEKL. V was trimmed by 1 base and J by 4 bases, leaving 7 bases between them. This CDR3 comprises 14 residues. The CDR3, as DNA: TGCGCCAGCAGCCAAGCCAGGGGTAATGAAAAACTGTTTTTT. Translation: CASSQARGNEKLFF.

This clonotype has more than one count but fewer than ten. The rearrangement links TRBV28 to TRBJ1-6; 11 positions agree with TRBD1. CDR1 MDHEN and CDR2 SYDVKM come from the germline V gene. The CDR3 has 16 residues. V trimming: 3 bases; J trimming: 8 bases; junction bases outside the gene matches: 6. The CDR3 here is CASSFFGTGGYSPLHF. In nucleotides, the CDR3 is TGTGCCAGCAGTTTCTTTGGGACAGGGGGTTATTCACCCCTCCACTTT.

This clonotype was recorded many times. The chain joins TRBV6-2 or TRBV6-3 to TRBJ1-5, with D unclear. V was trimmed by 7 bases and J by 3 bases, leaving 10 bases between them. CDR3 size: 13 residues. Germline values: CDR1 MNHEY, CDR2 SVGEGT. The DNA for the CDR3 is TGTGCCAGCACAGGCCATAACAATCAGCCCCAGCATTTT. Translating it yields CASTGHNNQPQHF.